The 17 T cell receptor beta chains listed next were all sequenced from one sample in a study of shared clonotypes between healthy human individuals. The method was immunoSEQ multiplex PCR; TCRdb's version includes in-frame clones alone and lacks a portion of them. The table records about 2.4 million clones, more than 80% of them present only once. The material sequenced was naive CD4+ T cells sorted from blood. The subset denotes: CD45RA+ positively selected. All receptors derive from a man aged 18 to 29 in good health.

Note on this clone: The junction does not match germline at one end; this may be a read error. The genes are TRBV25-1 and TRBJ1-2, with D perhaps TRBD1 (5 bases). The CDR3 runs to 14 residues. CDR1 is MGHDK, CDR2 SYGVNS, per germline. The CDR3 DNA is TGTGCCAGCAGTGAGGGAGGGGCGCCGTTCCCCAGGGACTTC. It is translated as CASSEGGAPFPRDF.

The genes are TRBV9 and TRBJ2-5, with TRBD2 matching 9 bases. Germline values: CDR1 SGDLS, CDR2 YYNGEE. Trimming cost V 3 bases and J 4 bases; bases outside gene matches: 10. The CDR3 has 16 residues. Here the CDR3 DNA reads TGTGCCAGCAGCGCTCCCCGGCCTAGCGGGATAGAGACCCAGTACTTC. It is translated as CASSAPRPSGIETQYF. Based on the CDR3 plus reference TRBV9 and TRBJ2-5, the full variable domain is DSGVTQTPKHLITATGQRVTLRCSPRSGDLSVYWYQQSLDQGLQFLIQYYNGEERAKGNILERFSAQQFPDLHSELNLSSLELGDSALYFCASSAPRPSGIETQYFGPGTRLLVL.

A note on this clone: Other DNA sequences from this sample encode an identical CDR3 as well. The J gene is TRBJ2-7, the V gene TRBV10-3; D uncertain. V was trimmed by 3 bases and J by 0 bases, leaving 12 bases between them. This CDR3 contains 15 residues. CDR1 and CDR2 from the germline V gene are ENHRY and SYGVKD. CDR3 sequence reads: CAISDPGKSSYEQYF. Here the CDR3 DNA reads TGTGCCATCAGTGACCCCGGAAAGAGCTCCTACGAGCAGTACTTC.

The chain is built from TRBV7-3 and TRBJ1-2; D is uncertain. Trimming left V 3 bases short and J 0 bases short, with 11 bases between. The germline V gene has CDR1 SGHTA and CDR2 FQGTGA. The CDR3 has 15 residues. CDR3 DNA: TGTGCCAGCAGCTTCGACGGTGGAACTAACTATGGCTACACCTTC. Protein product: CASSFDGGTNYGYTF.

This CDR3 is CASLRDGQPQHF. The CDR3 nucleotides read TGTGCCAGTTTAAGGGATGGACAGCCCCAGCATTTT. This chain links TRBV2 with TRBJ1-5; D is ambiguous. Trimming removed 9 bases at V and 7 bases at J, with 13 bases between. CDR3 size: 12 residues. Germline V CDR1 and CDR2: SNHLY, FYNNEI. The variable domain in full, with the rest retrieved from reference TRBV2 and TRBJ1-5, is EPEVTQTPSHQVTQMGQEVILRCVPISNHLYFYWYRQILGQKVEFLVSFYNNEISEKSEIFDDQFSVERPDGSNFTLKIRSTKLEDSAMYFCASLRDGQPQHFGDGTRLSIL.

The V call is TRBV28, the J call TRBJ1-2, with no clear D. The CDR3 is 11 residues long. Germline loops: CDR1 MDHEN, CDR2 SYDVKM. V was pared by 6 bases and J by 7 bases, with 9 bases between. This CDR3 is CASSPQRGYTF. In DNA, the CDR3 is TGTGCCAGCAGCCCTCAGCGTGGCTACACCTTC.

The chain recombines TRBV7-2 with TRBJ1-4; tentative D call: TRBD1 (5 bases). V lost 5 bases, J lost 5 bases, and 9 bases lay in between. This CDR3 is built from 13 residues. Germline V CDR1 and CDR2: SGHTA, FQGNSA. The CDR3 nucleotides are TGTGCCAGCAGCATCGGGACCAATGAAAAACTGTTTTTT. Protein: CASSIGTNEKLFF.

This clone has a handful of counts. The chain joins TRBV19 to TRBJ2-1; 13 bases fit TRBD2. Germline assignment: CDR1 LNHDA and CDR2 SQIVND (reference sequence). This CDR3 is 17 amino acids long. Trimming cost V 3 bases and J 1 base; bases outside gene matches: 3. DNA of the CDR3: TGTGCCAGTAGTATGTGGGGACTAGCGGGATCCTACAATGAGCAGTTCTTC. It specifies CASSMWGLAGSYNEQFF.

V is TRBV10-2 and J is TRBJ1-4, with D perhaps matching TRBD1 (6 bases). Trimming left V 8 bases short and J 7 bases short, with 14 bases between. The germline CDR1 and CDR2 sequences are WSHSY and SAAADI. The CDR3 covers 13 residues. The CDR3 protein is CASSEGGFEKLFF. The CDR3, as DNA: TGCGCCAGCTCGGAGGGGGGTTTTGAAAAACTGTTTTTT.

This rearrangement joins TRBV2 to TRBJ2-1; tentative D call: TRBD2 (5 bases). The V gene lost 1 base and the J gene lost 11 bases, with 15 bases spanning the gap. From germline, CDR1 is SNHLY and CDR2 FYNNEI. This CDR3 contains 14 residues. The CDR3 DNA reads TGTGCCAGCAGTGAAGACCAGGCCCGGGATAAGCAGTTCTTC. Protein product: CASSEDQARDKQFF. Looking up the rest from reference TRBV2 and TRBJ2-1 gives the full variable domain: EPEVTQTPSHQVTQMGQEVILRCVPISNHLYFYWYRQILGQKVEFLVSFYNNEISEKSEIFDDQFSVERPDGSNFTLKIRSTKLEDSAMYFCASSEDQARDKQFFGPGTRLTVL.

This chain's CDR3 is CASSSRSWGSGNTIYF. As DNA, the CDR3 is TGTGCCAGCAGCTCCCGGTCTTGGGGTTCTGGAAACACCATATATTTT. The rearrangement uses TRBV13 and TRBJ1-3; D is undetermined. Germline lookup yields CDR1 PRHDT and CDR2 FYEKMQ (reference sequence). The CDR3 consists of 16 residues. Trimming left V 4 bases short and J 1 base short, with 14 bases between.

V usage is TRBV7-2 and J usage is TRBJ2-5; no clear D gene. CDR3 size: 11 residues. Germline loops: CDR1 SGHTA, CDR2 FQGNSA. V gave up 7 bases and J gave up 4 bases, with 7 bases separating them. In DNA form, the CDR3 reads TGTGCCAGCACCATCTCAGAGACCCAGTACTTC. It codes for CASTISETQYF.

The gene calls are TRBV6-5 and TRBJ2-5, with 10 bases matching TRBD1. This CDR3 has 14 residues. CDR1 and CDR2 (germline): MNHEY, SVGAGI. Trimming took 6 bases from V and 4 from J; bases not matched to a gene: 5. DNA of the CDR3: TGTGCCAGCAGCTGGACAGGGGGTTCAGAGACCCAGTACTTC. This encodes CASSWTGGSETQYF.

The chain has TRBV10-2 and TRBJ2-7; tentative D call: TRBD2 (5 bases). CDR1 is WSHSY, CDR2 SAAADI, per germline. This CDR3 comprises 12 residues. V gave up 10 bases and J gave up 4 bases, with 14 bases separating them. CDR3 amino acids: CATRRDRYEQYF. The CDR3 DNA reads as TGCGCCACCCGCCGGGATCGGTACGAGCAGTACTTC.

This sequence joins TRBV5-4 and TRBJ1-6; D is ambiguous. This CDR3 is 16 amino acids long. CDR1 is SGHNT, CDR2 YYREEE, per germline (reference sequence). Trimming removed 0 bases at V and 9 bases at J, with 16 bases between. CDR3 residues: CASSLGRLGVVSPLHF. The CDR3 DNA sequence: TGTGCCAGCAGCTTGGGCCGGCTGGGAGTAGTTTCACCCCTCCACTTT. Looking up the rest from reference TRBV5-4 and TRBJ1-6 gives the full variable domain: ETGVTQSPTHLIKTRGQQVTLRCSSQSGHNTVSWYQQALGQGPQFIFQYYREEENGRGNFPPRFSGLQFPNYSSELNVNALELDDSALYLCASSLGRLGVVSPLHFGNGTRLTVT.

The chain links TRBV10-2 to TRBJ1-5; D is unclear. The CDR3 runs 15 residues. CDR1 and CDR2 (germline): WSHSY, SAAADI. The V and J ends lost 4 bases and 3 bases respectively, with 13 bases between them. CDR3 in DNA: TGCGCCAGCAGTGGGGGTAGGACGGACAATCAGCCCCAGCATTTT. Protein: CASSGGRTDNQPQHF.

This clone was observed a single time. The rearrangement uses TRBV6-6 and TRBJ2-2; perhaps TRBD2 as D (5 bases). V shed 3 bases and J shed 5 bases, with 13 bases lying between them. The CDR3 has 15 amino acids. From germline, CDR1 is MNHNY and CDR2 SVGAGI (reference sequence). Here the CDR3 DNA reads TGTGCCAGCAGTTATATCGGGGAGTCTACCGGGGAGCTGTTTTTT. It codes for CASSYIGESTGELFF.